Presented here are 17 T cell receptor beta chains from one specimen sequenced in a study of T-cell memory formation after mild COVID-19. A single record per CDR3 protein comes from TCRdb applying MiXCR to the 5' RACE reads. Seen here are approximately 250,000 distinct CDR3 sequences, roughly a sixth observed once, and the top ten hold approximately 20%. The sample consisted of PBMCs or a T cell subset sorted from them (not recorded which). These receptors all come from a man aged 18 to 30 who had mild COVID-19 (a few samples of this study predate the infection). Cell type and time point are not known.

This clonotype was seen repeatedly, ten times or more. The chain links TRBV6-6 to TRBJ1-5; D ambiguous. Trimming shortened V by 0 bases and J by 6 bases, and 3 bases separated the two germline ends. The CDR3 spans 12 residues. The V gene's germline CDR1 is MNHNY and CDR2 SVGAGI (reference sequence). CDR3 DNA sequence: TGTGCCAGCAGTTACTCGGCTCAGCCCCAGCATTTT. Protein sequence: CASSYSAQPQHF.

This clonotype was picked up a small number of times. The chain has TRBV12-3 or TRBV12-4 and TRBJ2-7; 10 positions agree with TRBD1. V trimming: 6 bases; J trimming: 4 bases; junction bases outside the gene matches: 3. This CDR3 is built from 13 residues. As DNA, the CDR3 is TGTGCCAGCAGGACGGGACAGGGGTACGAGCAGTACTTC. It translates to CASRTGQGYEQYF.

In this sample, this clonotype turned up a few times. The V and J genes are TRBV5-1 and TRBJ2-3; tentative D call: TRBD2 (5 bases). CDR1 is SGHRS, CDR2 YFSETQ, per germline. Trimming removed 4 bases from V and 5 bases from J, with 11 bases in between. This CDR3 has 13 residues. CDR3 nucleotide sequence: TGCGCCAGCAGCATAGCGTCAGGAGATACGCAGTATTTT. It translates to CASSIASGDTQYF.

The chain recombines TRBV6-1 with TRBJ2-1, with 7 bases matching TRBD1. The CDR3 runs to 13 residues. V was clipped by 6 bases and J by 9 bases; unmatched bases: 8. Germline lookup yields CDR1 MNHNS and CDR2 SASEGT. The CDR3 region is CASRVTGIGEQFF. Here the CDR3 DNA reads TGTGCCAGCAGGGTGACAGGGATCGGTGAGCAGTTCTTC.

The chain employs TRBV5-1 and TRBJ2-1; 9 nucleotides match TRBD1. The V gene end was trimmed by 3 bases and the J gene end by 0 bases; junction bases not matched to a gene: 13. This CDR3 is built from 19 residues. CDR1 is SGHRS and CDR2 is YFSETQ in the germline V gene. The CDR3 nucleotides are TGCGCCAGCAGCTCTCGGGACAGGGTCTACGCTAGCTCCTACAATGAGCAGTTCTTC. Translated, it gives CASSSRDRVYASSYNEQFF.

J is TRBJ2-5 and V is TRBV27; 12 nucleotides line up with TRBD2. This CDR3 comprises 18 residues. With V trimmed by 2 bases and J by 4 bases, 11 bases remained unmatched. Germline V gene data show CDR1 as MNHEY and CDR2 as SMNVEV (reference sequence). The CDR3 here is CASSLEASGGARVETQYF. In DNA, the CDR3 is TGTGCCAGCAGTTTAGAGGCTAGCGGGGGGGCAAGGGTAGAGACCCAGTACTTC.

This clonotype was found a few times. The chain recombines TRBV29-1 with TRBJ1-1; 9 positions match TRBD1. This CDR3 region has 12 residues. The germline V gene has CDR1 SQVTM and CDR2 ANQGSEA. V trimming: 6 bases; J trimming: 4 bases; junction bases outside the gene matches: 3. CDR3 nucleotide sequence: TGCAGCGTGGGACAGGGTGGCACTGAAGCTTTCTTT. It translates to CSVGQGGTEAFF. Full variable domain (rest looked up from reference TRBV29-1 and TRBJ1-1): SAVISQKPSRDICQRGTSLTIQCQVDSQVTMMFWYRQQPGQSLTLIATANQGSEATYESGFVIDKFPISRPNLTFSTLTVSNMSPEDSSIYLCSVGQGGTEAFFGQGTRLTVV.

This clonotype has only a few counts. This chain joins TRBV28 and TRBJ2-7; tentative D call: TRBD2 (5 bases). Trimming took off 4 bases at V and 7 bases at J, with 14 bases between the two ends. Germline CDR1 reads MDHEN; CDR2 reads SYDVKM. CDR3 size: 13 residues. CDR3 sequence: CASSSGPLGEQYV. Here the CDR3 DNA reads TGTGCCAGCAGTTCAGGCCCACTAGGGGAGCAGTACGTC.

This clonotype came up a few times. V gene TRBV5-6 combines with J gene TRBJ2-3; no clear D gene. CDR1 SGHDT and CDR2 YYEEEE come from the germline V gene. The V end was cut by 1 base, the J end by 10 bases, with 10 bases between. The CDR3 spans 12 residues. In nucleotides, the CDR3 is TGTGCCAGCAGCTTGTCCCCGGTAGCGCAGTATTTT. It translates to CASSLSPVAQYF.

V usage is TRBV5-1 and J usage is TRBJ2-5; unclear D gene. This CDR3 contains 14 residues. Germline CDR1 reads SGHRS; CDR2 reads YFSETQ. Trimming shortened V by 3 bases and J by 3 bases, and 12 bases separated the two germline ends. The CDR3 protein is CASSSYNNEETQYF. CDR3 in DNA: TGCGCCAGCAGCTCCTACAACAATGAAGAGACCCAGTACTTC. The full variable domain, its missing parts supplied by reference TRBV5-1 and TRBJ2-5, is KAGVTQTPRYLIKTRGQQVTLSCSPISGHRSVSWYQQTPGQGLQFLFEYFSETQRNKGNFPGRFSGRQFSNSRSEMNVSTLELGDSALYLCASSSYNNEETQYFGPGTRLLVL.

This chain links TRBV20-1 with TRBJ1-5; D unclear. Deletions cut 3 bases from V and 7 bases from J, with 10 bases between. The CDR3 is made up of 12 amino acids. Germline-derived CDR1 and CDR2 are DFQATT and SNEGSKA (reference sequence). DNA for the CDR3: TGCAGTGCTAGCGGGTCGTGGCAGCCCCAGCATTTT. Translating gives CSASGSWQPQHF.

This clonotype was observed a handful of times. This sequence joins TRBV18 and TRBJ1-4; maybe TRBD1 (6 bases). CDR3 size: 14 residues. Germline CDR1 and CDR2: KGHSH and LQKENI. V shed 2 bases and J shed 6 bases, with 10 bases lying between them. The CDR3 protein is CASSPNGGHEKLFF. DNA of the CDR3: TGTGCCAGCTCACCAAACGGGGGCCATGAAAAACTGTTTTTT.

Only a few counts were recorded for this clonotype. The chain uses TRBV7-2 and TRBJ2-1; D ambiguous. V gave up 5 bases and J gave up 2 bases, with 13 bases separating them. This CDR3 comprises 15 residues. In germline, CDR1 is SGHTA, CDR2 FQGNSA. In nucleotides, the CDR3 is TGTGCCAGCAGCGTAGTGTCTAATACCTACAATGAGCAGTTCTTC. Translated, it gives CASSVVSNTYNEQFF.

The gene calls are TRBV18 and TRBJ2-1; 9 bases agree with TRBD2. CDR1 and CDR2 from the germline V gene are KGHSH and LQKENI. The CDR3 is 15 amino acids. V lost 2 bases and J lost 4; bases outside the gene matches: 3. The CDR3: CASSPAGGSYNEQFF. The CDR3 nucleotides are TGTGCCAGCTCACCAGCGGGGGGGAGTTACAATGAGCAGTTCTTC.

This clonotype was seen a handful of times. This chain connects TRBV7-2 to TRBJ1-6, with D uncertain. Trimming pared 3 bases from V and 4 bases from J, leaving 13 bases between. Per germline, CDR1 SGHTA and CDR2 FQGNSA. The CDR3 covers 16 residues. The chain's CDR3 is CASSFGTATYNSPLHF. The CDR3 DNA follows: TGTGCCAGCAGCTTCGGTACAGCAACGTATAATTCACCCCTCCACTTT.

This clonotype came up a few times. The rearrangement joins TRBV5-1 to TRBJ1-1; the D gene is possibly TRBD1 (5 bases). CDR3 length equals 12 residues. Germline V lookup: CDR1 SGHRS, CDR2 YFSETQ. The germline V and J ends were trimmed by 0 bases and 8 bases, with 8 bases remaining between them. The CDR3 DNA reads as TGCGCCAGCAGCTTGGTGGGGGAGGAAGCTTTCTTT. This translates into CASSLVGEEAFF. Variable domain in full (rest from reference TRBV5-1 and TRBJ1-1): KAGVTQTPRYLIKTRGQQVTLSCSPISGHRSVSWYQQTPGQGLQFLFEYFSETQRNKGNFPGRFSGRQFSNSRSEMNVSTLELGDSALYLCASSLVGEEAFFGQGTRLTVV.

The sample holds a few counts of this clonotype. The chain is built from TRBV5-4 and TRBJ2-3; no reliable D call. The V end lost 1 base, the J end lost 1 base, and 10 bases lay between the germline ends. Germline V lookup: CDR1 SGHNT, CDR2 YYREEE (reference sequence). The CDR3 contains 15 residues. CDR3 region: CASSLKLSGTDTQYF. The CDR3 region has the DNA TGTGCCAGCAGCTTGAAACTCTCCGGCACAGATACGCAGTATTTT.